The clone carrying this TCR beta chain was seen more than once but under ten times. This sample was taken from a study of identical twins. The V gene lost 3 bases and the J gene lost 1 base, with 16 bases spanning the gap. The CDR3 has 16 amino acids. Looked up from germline, CDR1 is KGHSH and CDR2 is LQKENI. Each donor was a healthy Caucasian. One entry per CDR3 protein, called by TCRdb with MiXCR from the 5' RACE reads. The table lists 450,000 to 500,000 distinct CDR3 sequences, roughly an eighth of them singletons. These sequences were also reported in another study, on yellow fever vaccine responses in identical twins. From that second work: As reported, the vaccine T cell response of twins seemed partly convergent and partly personalized.

Input material: CD4+ T cells sorted from blood. The sequence derives from a woman aged 18-29 years in good health. V is TRBV18 and J is TRBJ2-7; a weak D match, TRBD1 (6 bases). CDR3 sequence: CASSPTPGTSSYEQYF. The CDR3 nucleotides read TGTGCCAGCTCACCCACCCCCGGGACATCGTCCTACGAGCAGTACTTC.